This TCR beta chain was retrieved from a study of response to subunit inactivated influenza vaccine. TCRdb reanalysed the RT-PCR reads using MiXCR and keeps one entry per CDR3 protein. The table records hundreds of thousands of distinct CDR3 sequences, around 11% of them present only once. This clonotype occurred a few times. The same data also went into a second study, on T cells expressing NK-cell markers. That source reports: Libraries used 5'RACE template switching adding universal primer site and UMIs.

Material: PBMCs from blood, obtained on the day of vaccination. The clonotype was recovered from a man in his fifties who received an inactivated influenza vaccine.

The CDR3 DNA reads as TGCAGTGCCCCGACAGGGGCGGGGCACTATGGCTACACCTTC. It is translated as CSAPTGAGHYGYTF. The chain couples TRBV20-1 to TRBJ1-2, with TRBD1 matching 8 bases. This CDR3 is 14 amino acids long. Looked up from germline, CDR1 is DFQATT and CDR2 is SNEGSKA (reference sequence). The V segment lost 6 bases and the J segment 3 bases; nucleotides outside the gene matches: 9.